The 9 T cell receptor beta chains below all came from one sample that was sequenced in a study of Ad26.COV2.S vaccination and SARS-CoV-2 variants. The data were produced by immunoSEQ multiplex PCR, yet TCRdb's version contains in-frame clones alone and is incomplete. The sample includes around 340,000 clones, around nine tenths of them seen just once. The treatment here: 15 to 20 received Ad26.COV2.S at low or high dose, single or two shots; 5 received placebo; per-sample allocation not given. Sampling occurred on day 63 after the first vaccine or placebo injection. The specimen comprised peripheral blood, sampled in a trial of Ad26.COV2.S vaccine versus placebo. The receptors derive from a person aged 18-60 years who received the Ad26.COV2.S COVID-19 vaccine or a placebo.

V usage is TRBV19 and J usage is TRBJ2-6, with D unclear. V was cut by 3 bases and J by 0 bases, with 9 bases left in between. Germline CDR1 is LNHDA and CDR2 is SQIVND (reference sequence). This CDR3 is built from 16 residues. The CDR3 protein is CASSIGSVSGANVLTF. For the CDR3, the DNA is TGTGCCAGTAGTATCGGCAGCGTCTCTGGGGCCAACGTCCTGACTTTC.

The rearrangement uses TRBV19 and TRBJ2-3, with D uncertain. Germline CDR1 reads LNHDA; CDR2 reads SQIVND (reference sequence). V was shortened by 1 base and J by 0 bases, with 8 bases between the two germline ends. The CDR3 is made up of 15 amino acids. The CDR3 region is CASSIGTWSTDTQYF. The CDR3 DNA follows: TGTGCCAGTAGTATAGGAACCTGGAGCACAGATACGCAGTATTTT. The whole variable domain, remainder taken from reference TRBV19 and TRBJ2-3, is DGGITQSPKYLFRKEGQNVTLSCEQNLNHDAMYWYRQDPGQGLRLIYYSQIVNDFQKGDIAEGYSVSREKKESFPLTVTSAQKNPTAFYLCASSIGTWSTDTQYFGPGTRLTVL.

This chain links TRBV7-9 with TRBJ1-6; the D is unclear. The V gene's germline CDR1 is SEHNR and CDR2 FQNEAQ (reference sequence). This CDR3 comprises 15 residues. V was cut by 2 bases and J by 5 bases, with 10 bases left in between. CDR3 in DNA: TGTGCCAGCAGCTTATCGGGCGGGGATAATTCACCCCTCCACTTT. Amino acid sequence: CASSLSGGDNSPLHF.

The chain links TRBV4-1 to TRBJ2-5; 7 positions agree with TRBD2. The CDR3 spans 19 residues. Germline assignment: CDR1 MGHRA and CDR2 YSYEKL. V shed 3 bases, J shed 1 base, and the junction held 17 bases outside the gene matches. The CDR3 reads CASSHGAAGQPLSQETQYF. The CDR3 bases are TGCGCCAGCAGCCACGGAGCAGCGGGGCAGCCCCTTTCCCAAGAGACCCAGTACTTC.

V gene TRBV11-3 combines with J gene TRBJ2-5, with D perhaps given as TRBD1 or TRBD2 (5 bases each). Germline V gene lookup returns CDR1 SGHNT and CDR2 YENEEA. The CDR3 consists of 13 residues. The V end was cut by 5 bases, the J end by 1 base, with 8 bases between. The CDR3 here is CASSEGSQETQYF. In DNA, the CDR3 is TGTGCCAGCAGCGAGGGGTCCCAAGAGACCCAGTACTTC.

This sequence joins TRBV9 and TRBJ2-3; no clear D gene. V gave up 0 bases and J gave up 3 bases, with 11 bases separating them. This CDR3 is built from 15 residues. Germline CDR1 SGDLS, CDR2 YYNGEE. CDR3 sequence: CASSVGLERTDTQYF. The DNA of the CDR3 is TGTGCCAGCAGCGTAGGGTTGGAAAGAACAGATACGCAGTATTTT.

J is TRBJ2-7 and V is TRBV6-5, with TRBD1 matching over 11 bases. J was trimmed by 3 bases and V by 6 bases; bases with no gene match: 7. This CDR3 comprises 15 residues. Germline V lookup: CDR1 MNHEY, CDR2 SVGAGI. The CDR3 is CASRPGTGGFYEQYF. The CDR3 DNA follows: TGTGCCAGCAGACCCGGGACAGGGGGATTCTACGAGCAGTACTTC.

This chain links TRBV5-1 with TRBJ2-7; unclear D gene. V lost 0 bases and J lost 2, with 9 bases in between. Germline V gene data show CDR1 as SGHRS and CDR2 as YFSETQ. The CDR3 has 14 residues. The CDR3 DNA follows: TGCGCCAGCAGCTTGGGTAGCAGAACCTACGAGCAGTACTTC. Its protein product is CASSLGSRTYEQYF. Variable domain in full (rest from reference TRBV5-1 and TRBJ2-7): KAGVTQTPRYLIKTRGQQVTLSCSPISGHRSVSWYQQTPGQGLQFLFEYFSETQRNKGNFPGRFSGRQFSNSRSEMNVSTLELGDSALYLCASSLGSRTYEQYFGPGTRLTVT.

This chain connects TRBV4-3 to TRBJ2-7; a weak D match, TRBD1 (5 bases). Germline CDR1 LGHNA, CDR2 YSLEER. V was clipped by 4 bases and J by 2 bases, with 18 bases between them. The CDR3 extends over 16 amino acids. This CDR3 reads CASSPGPDTSAYEQYF. CDR3 in DNA: TGCGCCAGCAGCCCAGGCCCGGACACTTCAGCCTACGAGCAGTACTTC.